This is a list of T cell receptor beta chains from one sample in a study of CD8 T cells in Susac syndrome. TCRdb itself ran the immunoSEQ multiplex PCR reads through MiXCR, one entry per CDR3 protein. The repertoire has around 130,000 distinct CDR3 sequences, 94% of them found once; the top ten carry about 0.089%. Input material: CD4+ T cells from PBMCs. All receptors derive from a human donor in good health. Each CDR3 is given without its conserved first and last residue. Size is stated for part of the rows, as once, few or many counts, or as a class when the clone is expanded.

j_gene: TRBJ2-2; v_gene: TRBV3-1; abundance: -; len: 11; CDR3aa: ASSHPYTGELF
j_gene: TRBJ2-1; v_gene: TRBV28; abundance: -; len: 12; CDR3aa: ASTVSGGSNEQF
j_gene: TRBJ2-4; v_gene: TRBV2; abundance: -; len: 14; CDR3aa: ASSDLWRGGKNIQY
j_gene: TRBJ1-6; v_gene: TRBV3-1; abundance: -; len: 13; CDR3aa: ASSQTGAFNSPLH
j_gene: TRBJ2-7; v_gene: TRBV7-2; abundance: once; len: 11; CDR3aa: ASSSETEYEQY
j_gene: TRBJ1-1; v_gene: TRBV7-9; abundance: -; len: 12; CDR3aa: ASTPIGVRTEAF
j_gene: TRBJ2-4; v_gene: TRBV7-6; abundance: -; len: 13; CDR3aa: ASSESAGAKNIQY
j_gene: TRBJ1-1; v_gene: TRBV7-9; abundance: -; len: 14; CDR3aa: ASSFHPTGQNTEAF
j_gene: TRBJ2-3; v_gene: TRBV20-1; abundance: once; len: 15; CDR3aa: SASSSSGASSTDTQY
j_gene: TRBJ1-2; v_gene: TRBV18; abundance: -; len: 12; CDR3aa: ASSGQASNYGYT
j_gene: TRBJ2-2; v_gene: TRBV9; abundance: -; len: 12; CDR3aa: ASSVEGNTGELF
j_gene: TRBJ1-3; v_gene: TRBV19; abundance: -; len: 13; CDR3aa: ASRRDAGSGNTIY
j_gene: TRBJ1-2; v_gene: TRBV19; abundance: -; len: 14; CDR3aa: ASSIKGDSGNYGYT
j_gene: TRBJ2-3; v_gene: TRBV20-1; abundance: -; len: 11; CDR3aa: SARAGGPDTQY
j_gene: TRBJ2-3; v_gene: TRBV5-1; abundance: once; len: 13; CDR3aa: ASSLEWAGTDTQY
j_gene: TRBJ1-1; v_gene: TRBV24-1; abundance: -; len: 11; CDR3aa: ATSDPGRTEAF
j_gene: TRBJ1-4; v_gene: TRBV25-1; abundance: -; len: 13; CDR3aa: ASSTPGSGGEKLF
j_gene: TRBJ1-5; v_gene: TRBV24-1; abundance: -; len: 10; CDR3aa: ATSDGNQPQH
j_gene: TRBJ2-5; v_gene: TRBV6-2/TRBV6-3; abundance: -; len: 11; CDR3aa: ASNSGSQETQY
j_gene: TRBJ1-5; v_gene: TRBV4-1; abundance: -; len: 11; CDR3aa: ASSQDWGQPQH
j_gene: TRBJ2-6; v_gene: TRBV19; abundance: -; len: 16; CDR3aa: ASSIEGAEGSGANVLT
j_gene: TRBJ2-7; v_gene: TRBV7-8; abundance: -; len: 12; CDR3aa: ASSFGGNTYEQY
j_gene: TRBJ2-1; v_gene: TRBV5-1; abundance: few; len: 11; CDR3aa: ASSFQGSDEQF
j_gene: TRBJ2-5; v_gene: TRBV29-1; abundance: -; len: 9; CDR3aa: SVVGQETQY
j_gene: TRBJ1-2; v_gene: TRBV5-1; abundance: -; len: 11; CDR3aa: ASRQTANYGYT
j_gene: TRBJ2-7; v_gene: TRBV12-3/TRBV12-4; abundance: -; len: 11; CDR3aa: ASIQAGGGEQY
j_gene: TRBJ1-6; v_gene: TRBV28; abundance: -; len: 14; CDR3aa: ASSSYTGTGFSPLH
j_gene: TRBJ1-1; v_gene: TRBV6-5; abundance: -; len: 13; CDR3aa: ASSRQSSPETEAF
j_gene: TRBJ2-7; v_gene: TRBV20-1; abundance: -; len: 13; CDR3aa: SARVLGLAGVGQY
j_gene: TRBJ1-5; v_gene: TRBV6-2/TRBV6-3; abundance: -; len: 12; CDR3aa: ASSYSQGDQPQH
j_gene: TRBJ2-3; v_gene: TRBV12-3/TRBV12-4; abundance: -; len: 12; CDR3aa: ASSLGTSGDTQY
j_gene: TRBJ2-1; v_gene: TRBV7-9; abundance: -; len: 14; CDR3aa: ASSPLAGGPSDEQF
j_gene: TRBJ1-2; v_gene: TRBV7-9; abundance: -; len: 12; CDR3aa: ASSRDRELYGYT